This TCR beta chain was found in a study of T cells in Graves' hyperthyroidism and ophthalmopathy. CDR1 and CDR2 from the germline V gene are LNHDA and SQIVND (reference sequence). The CDR3 is made up of 15 amino acids. V trimming: 3 bases; J trimming: 10 bases; junction bases outside the gene matches: 13. Patients aged 18 to 65 had newly diagnosed hyperthyroidism lasting under 2 months. RNA transcripts served as the template for amplifying TCR beta CDR3 regions. The HTBI primer set served for first-round RT-PCR of the TCR CDR3. MiXCR, applied by TCRdb to the multiplex PCR reads, yields one record per CDR3 protein. Of 530,000 or so distinct CDR3 sequences in the sample, just over 45% were seen once. This clonotype was seen at least ten times. What it binds is unknown. Study-wide points: Stable hyperthyroidism was separated from ophthalmopathy by a model based on 13 V-J features. Blood also carried most thyroid clonotypes expanded above 0.001. The model made its ophthalmopathy prediction, and onset followed a median around 6.5 months later.

The sample consisted of peripheral blood or thyroid tissue (not recorded which). The receptor's source is a woman younger than 30 with Graves' hyperthyroidism. This chain joins TRBV19 and TRBJ2-5, with 8 bases that match TRBD1. CDR3 sequence: CASSIGQGTLSIQYF. CDR3 in DNA: TGTGCCAGTAGTATCGGACAGGGAACGTTGTCGATCCAGTACTTC.